Listed below are T cell receptor beta chains from one sample, sequenced in a study of CD8 T cells in ankylosing spondylitis. Each CDR3 protein is one row after TCRdb ran MiXCR on the 5' RACE reads. The sample lists around 440,000 distinct CDR3 sequences, roughly a sixth occurring once. Sequencing input: blood, either unsorted or a sorted T cell fraction (not recorded which). These receptors came from a male donor with ankylosing spondylitis. CDR3s include the opening cysteine and the closing phenylalanine or tryptophan. The D gene is left open where the match is weak. A clone size is listed for some rows: how often the clone was seen (once, few, many), or a class if it is expanded.

d_gene,abundance,j_gene,v_gene,CDR3aa,CDR3nt
-,few,TRBJ2-7,TRBV18,CASSQFRDTSYEQYF,TGTGCCAGCTCACAATTTCGGGACACTTCCTACGAGCAGTACTTC
-,many,TRBJ2-2,TRBV12-3/TRBV12-4,CASSLWGPTGELFF,TGTGCCAGCAGTTTATGGGGTCCCACCGGGGAGCTGTTTTTT
TRBD2,-,TRBJ2-2,TRBV20-1,CSARWGGGSGELFF,TGCAGTGCTAGATGGGGTGGCGGGAGCGGGGAGCTGTTTTTT
-,-,TRBJ2-3,TRBV20-1,CSARGHPRGTDTQYF,TGCAGTGCCAGAGGTCATCCGAGGGGCACAGATACGCAGTATTTT
TRBD1,few,TRBJ2-7,TRBV5-6,CASSLSFRTGTSYEQYF,TGTGCCAGCAGCTTGTCTTTTCGGACAGGGACCTCCTACGAGCAGTACTTC
TRBD1,few,TRBJ2-3,TRBV6-1,CASSIGTAGTDTQYF,TGTGCCAGCAGTATTGGGACAGCAGGCACAGATACGCAGTATTTT
-,few,TRBJ2-5,TRBV5-1,CASSLDTGSVETQYF,TGCGCCAGCAGCTTGGACACCGGAAGTGTGGAGACCCAGTACTTC
-,-,TRBJ2-2,TRBV2,CASSVQGAGELFF,TGTGCCAGCAGTGTGCAGGGAGCCGGGGAGCTGTTTTTT
-,many,TRBJ1-2,TRBV15,CATSREGRSSYTF,TGTGCCACCAGCAGAGAGGGCAGGTCGAGCTACACCTTC
-,many,TRBJ2-7,TRBV6-1,CASSQGGRYEQYF,TGTGCCAGCAGTCAGGGGGGAAGGTACGAGCAGTACTTC
-,many,TRBJ1-1,TRBV5-1,CASSPGQGEAFF,TGCGCCAGCAGCCCGGGGCAGGGCGAAGCTTTCTTT
-,few,TRBJ2-2,TRBV12-3/TRBV12-4,CASSLPGYTGELFF,TGTGCCAGCAGTTTACCGGGATACACCGGGGAGCTGTTTTTT
-,few,TRBJ2-2,TRBV7-2,CASSLSRSNTGELFF,TGTGCCAGCAGCTTATCCAGGAGCAACACCGGGGAGCTGTTTTTT
TRBD2,-,TRBJ2-1,TRBV6-5,CASSYHGTSGRSVNEQFF,TGTGCCAGCAGTTACCACGGGACTAGCGGGAGGTCGGTCAATGAGCAGTTCTTC
TRBD1,few,TRBJ2-5,TRBV10-3,CAIAGTGGLETQYF,TGTGCCATCGCCGGGACAGGGGGACTAGAGACCCAGTACTTC
-,many,TRBJ2-3,TRBV6-5,CASSYGGLYTDTQYF,TGTGCCAGCAGTTACGGGGGCCTTTACACAGATACGCAGTATTTT
TRBD2,-,TRBJ2-1,TRBV29-1,CSVLPASGGYNEQFF,TGCAGCGTCCTCCCGGCTAGCGGGGGTTACAATGAGCAGTTCTTC
-,-,TRBJ2-3,TRBV10-2,CASSELLKTQYF,TGCGCCAGCAGTGAGCTACTGAAAACGCAGTATTTT
TRBD2,-,TRBJ2-1,TRBV7-3,CASSLRVVGLAGGMENEQFF,TGTGCCAGCAGCTTAAGGGTCGTAGGACTAGCGGGAGGCATGGAGAATGAGCAGTTCTTC
TRBD2,few,TRBJ2-1,TRBV25-1,CASSELGSGGAIEQFF,TGTGCCAGCAGTGAATTGGGTAGCGGGGGGGCGATTGAGCAGTTCTTC
-,few,TRBJ2-7,TRBV7-2,CASSPGYSYEQYF,TGTGCCAGCAGCCCCGGCTACTCCTACGAGCAGTACTTC
TRBD2,-,TRBJ2-3,TRBV29-1,CSVVGLAGPTDTQYF,TGCAGCGTTGTAGGGCTAGCGGGACCCACAGATACGCAGTATTTT
-,-,TRBJ2-3,TRBV29-1,CSAQSPLGTQYF,TGCAGCGCCCAGTCCCCGCTTGGTACGCAGTATTTT
-,-,TRBJ2-2,TRBV30,CAWSVRVTGERTGELFF,TGTGCCTGGAGTGTAAGAGTAACGGGAGAGAGGACCGGGGAGCTGTTTTTT
-,-,TRBJ1-3,TRBV9,CASSVLAEGGNTIYF,TGTGCCAGCAGCGTCTTGGCAGAAGGGGGAAACACCATATATTTT
-,-,TRBJ1-6,TRBV5-1,CASSLGKGSYNSPLHF,TGCGCCAGCAGCTTGGGGAAGGGCTCCTATAATTCACCCCTCCACTTT
TRBD1,once,TRBJ2-7,TRBV2,CASSAQGVYEQYF,TGTGCCAGCAGTGCACAGGGGGTTTACGAGCAGTACTTC
TRBD2,few,TRBJ2-3,TRBV4-1,CASSQDGVASGRWGDTQYF,TGCGCCAGCAGCCAAGATGGAGTTGCTAGCGGGAGATGGGGGGATACGCAGTATTTT
TRBD1,-,TRBJ1-1,TRBV28,CASSLNRGRWAFF,TGTGCCAGCAGTTTGAACAGGGGTCGGTGGGCTTTCTTT
TRBD1,many,TRBJ2-1,TRBV5-1,CASRTGGDEQFF,TGCGCCAGCAGAACAGGGGGCGATGAGCAGTTCTTC
-,-,TRBJ2-5,TRBV5-1,CASSPGSQGTQYF,TGCGCCAGCAGCCCGGGGTCCCAGGGGACCCAGTACTTC
-,few,TRBJ2-3,TRBV4-3,CASSQDLGGDTQYF,TGCGCCAGCAGCCAAGACCTCGGTGGAGATACGCAGTATTTT
TRBD2,-,TRBJ2-3,TRBV7-2,CASSLQLAGGTTDTQYF,TGTGCCAGCAGCTTACAGTTGGCGGGGGGGACCACAGATACGCAGTATTTT
-,-,TRBJ2-7,TRBV29-1,CSVAPTWSHSYEQYF,TGCAGCGTCGCCCCGACATGGTCCCACTCCTACGAGCAGTACTTC
-,-,TRBJ2-6,TRBV7-2,CASSRDHAGANVLTF,TGTGCCAGCAGCCGAGACCATGCTGGGGCCAACGTCCTGACTTTC
-,many,TRBJ1-1,TRBV20-1,CSAREDHTEAFF,TGCAGTGCTAGAGAGGATCACACTGAAGCTTTCTTT
-,-,TRBJ2-2,TRBV6-1,CATARGPADTGELFF,TGTGCCACCGCCCGAGGGCCGGCCGACACCGGGGAGCTGTTTTTT
-,-,TRBJ1-4,TRBV27,CASSPGGRPNEKLFF,TGTGCCAGCAGTCCTGGGGGGAGGCCTAATGAAAAACTGTTTTTT
-,-,TRBJ2-7,TRBV3-1,CASSQGGHEQYF,TGTGCCAGCAGCCAAGGGGGCCACGAGCAGTACTTC
-,few,TRBJ2-5,TRBV15,CATSTLRSSGKETQYF,TGTGCCACCAGCACCCTACGGAGTTCAGGGAAGGAGACCCAGTACTTC
-,many,TRBJ2-1,TRBV24-1,CATSDFTRGNNEQFF,TGTGCCACCAGTGATTTTACCAGGGGTAACAATGAGCAGTTCTTC
-,few,TRBJ1-6,TRBV4-1,CASSQGGQINSPLHF,TGCGCCAGCAGCCAAGGCGGACAGATTAATTCACCCCTCCACTTT
-,-,TRBJ2-7,TRBV20-1,CSATLLSDEQYF,TGCAGTGCGACACTACTGAGCGACGAGCAGTACTTC
-,-,TRBJ2-5,TRBV6-1,CASSRRVRGHQETQYF,TGTGCCAGCAGCCGCAGGGTGAGGGGCCACCAAGAGACCCAGTACTTC
-,many,TRBJ2-2,TRBV7-2,CASIPTRRDTGELFF,TGTGCCAGCATCCCGACTAGGAGGGACACCGGGGAGCTGTTTTTT
-,-,TRBJ1-1,TRBV7-8,CASSVANTEAFF,TGTGCCAGCAGCGTCGCAAACACTGAAGCTTTCTTT
-,-,TRBJ2-3,TRBV5-6,CASSLETQGGITDTQYF,TGTGCCAGCAGCTTGGAGACCCAGGGGGGAATCACAGATACGCAGTATTTT
TRBD1,-,TRBJ2-3,TRBV6-1,CASSGQGYTDTQYF,TGTGCCAGCAGTGGACAGGGCTACACAGATACGCAGTATTTT
-,once,TRBJ2-3,TRBV7-3,CASSPDREAQYF,TGTGCCAGCAGCCCCGACAGGGAGGCGCAGTATTTT
TRBD1,many,TRBJ2-2,TRBV5-1,CASSLGDRVDTGELFF,TGCGCCAGCAGCTTAGGCGACAGGGTTGACACCGGGGAGCTGTTTTTT
TRBD1,few,TRBJ2-6,TRBV5-1,CASSNKGTVSSGANVLTF,TGCGCCAGCAGCAATAAGGGGACAGTGAGCTCTGGGGCCAACGTCCTGACTTTC
TRBD2,-,TRBJ2-2,TRBV5-1,CASSTGLAGGPTGELFF,TGCGCCAGCAGCACGGGACTAGCGGGAGGACCCACCGGGGAGCTGTTTTTT
TRBD1,few,TRBJ2-7,TRBV20-1,CSALPGTGKTYEQYF,TGCAGTGCTCTCCCCGGGACAGGAAAAACCTACGAGCAGTACTTC
TRBD1,few,TRBJ1-2,TRBV12-3/TRBV12-4,CASSFGQGLYGYTF,TGTGCCAGCAGTTTTGGACAGGGGCTCTATGGCTACACCTTC
-,-,TRBJ2-2,TRBV27,CASSLFGHQNTGELFF,TGTGCCAGCAGTTTATTCGGGCACCAGAACACCGGGGAGCTGTTTTTT
-,few,TRBJ2-7,TRBV4-3,CASSQYHGGNDYEQYF,TGCGCCAGCAGCCAATACCATGGTGGGAACGATTACGAGCAGTACTTC
TRBD2,few,TRBJ2-2,TRBV12-3/TRBV12-4,CASRQRGTSDYGELFF,TGTGCCAGCAGACAGCGTGGGACTAGCGATTACGGGGAGCTGTTTTTT
-,-,TRBJ1-1,TRBV20-1,CSAKQGSYMNTEAFF,TGCAGTGCTAAACAGGGTTCCTACATGAACACTGAAGCTTTCTTT
-,few,TRBJ2-2,TRBV20-1,CSARGWDTGELFF,TGCAGTGCGCGAGGGTGGGACACCGGGGAGCTGTTTTTT
-,few,TRBJ1-3,TRBV9,CASSVGGGTGGNTIYF,TGTGCCAGCAGCGTAGGAGGAGGGACCGGAGGAAACACCATATATTTT